This is a list of T cell receptor beta chains from one sample in a study of glioma-infiltrating T cells after dendritic cell vaccination. TCRdb's table, derived via immunoSEQ multiplex PCR, lists solely in-frame clones and lacks some. The sample includes tens of thousands of clones, less than 90% of them seen just once. Sequencing was performed on blood, taken before dendritic cell vaccination. The source is a human donor with glioblastoma. Both conserved end residues are part of each CDR3. D genes are given only for firm matches. A row's size may be missing; if present it is once, few, many or a size class.

D gene | J gene | V gene | clone size | CDR3 DNA | CDR3 protein
NA | TRBJ1-2 | TRBV19 | once | TGTGCCAGTAGTATAGACCAACCGGGACACTTCGGCTACACCTTC | CASSIDQPGHFGYTF
NA | TRBJ1-1 | TRBV4-2 | NA | TGTGCCAGCAGCCCCTCTCGGGGGGACTTTATGAACACTGAAGCTTTCTTT | CASSPSRGDFMNTEAFF
TRBD2 | TRBJ2-7 | TRBV12-5 | NA | TGTGCTAGTGGTTTGGGGGGTTTAGGAGCGGGAGGTCGCGAGCAGTACTTC | CASGLGGLGAGGREQYF
TRBD2 | TRBJ2-4 | TRBV7-2 | NA | TGTGCCAGCAGCCCGGAGGGGACTAGCGGGGTAACACAGTACTTC | CASSPEGTSGVTQYF
TRBD1 | TRBJ1-4 | TRBV9 | NA | TGTGCCAGCAGCGAGGACAGGGGGCGAACTAATGAAAAACTGTTTTTT | CASSEDRGRTNEKLFF
NA | TRBJ2-7 | TRBV6-5 | NA | TGTGCCAGCAGCTCACCGACACTGAGCTCCTACGAGCAGTACTTC | CASSSPTLSSYEQYF
NA | TRBJ2-7 | TRBV5-4 | NA | TGTGCCAGCAGCCACGAGGGGGGGGCGCGGACCTACGAGCAGTACTTC | CASSHEGGARTYEQYF
TRBD1 | TRBJ1-2 | TRBV19 | NA | TGTGCCAGTAGTAGGACCTTAGACAGGGGTAGCTATGGCTACACCTTC | CASSRTLDRGSYGYTF
TRBD2 | TRBJ2-5 | TRBV10-1 | NA | TGCGCCAGCAGTGCACTAGCGGGAGGGATAGAGACCCAGTACTTC | CASSALAGGIETQYF
TRBD1 | TRBJ1-2 | TRBV29-1 | NA | TGCAGCGATAAGGGACAGACCTATGGCTACACCTTC | CSDKGQTYGYTF
TRBD2 | TRBJ2-3 | TRBV4-3 | NA | TGCGCCAGCAGCCAAGATATCAGCGGGGGGCCAGATACGCAGTATTTT | CASSQDISGGPDTQYF
NA | TRBJ2-7 | TRBV2 | NA | TGTGCCAGCATGGTTGCTGGGACTCCACCCTACGAGCAGTACTTC | CASMVAGTPPYEQYF
NA | TRBJ2-1 | TRBV7-9 | NA | TGTGCCAGCAGCTTCTGGGGGGGCCAGGCCTTGGAGCAGTTCTTC | CASSFWGGQALEQFF
TRBD2 | TRBJ2-1 | TRBV2 | once | TGTGCCAGCAGTGACTCTAGCGGGGGGGCCTCAAGTGAGCAGTTCTTC | CASSDSSGGASSEQFF
NA | TRBJ1-4 | TRBV10-3 | NA | TGTGCCATCGGGGAGGGAGCAACTAATGAAAAACTGTTTTTT | CAIGEGATNEKLFF
TRBD2 | TRBJ2-1 | TRBV10-3 | NA | TGTGCCATCAGTGAGTCTAGCGGGGGGATCTACAATGAGCAGTTCTTC | CAISESSGGIYNEQFF
NA | TRBJ2-2 | TRBV11-2 | NA | TGTGCCAGCAGCTTGGTGCACCCGGGGGGCTCCGGGGAGCTGTTTTTT | CASSLVHPGGSGELFF
TRBD2 | TRBJ2-7 | TRBV5-1 | NA | TGCGCCAGCACCCCAGAGGCTAGCGGCTCCTACGAGCAGTACTTC | CASTPEASGSYEQYF
NA | TRBJ1-2 | TRBV2 | NA | TGTGCCAGCAGTGAAAGATCAGGCCGAGGGATTAACTATGGCTACACCTTC | CASSERSGRGINYGYTF
TRBD1 | TRBJ2-2 | TRBV4-3 | NA | TGCGCCAGCAGCCACCCGACAGGGCAGACAGTAGTAGTGGGGAACACCGGGGAGCTGTTTTTT | CASSHPTGQTVVVGNTGELFF
TRBD2 | TRBJ2-2 | TRBV5-1 | NA | TGCGCCAGCACCCGGACTAGCGGGGGGGCCTACACCGGGGAGCTGTTTTTT | CASTRTSGGAYTGELFF
TRBD1 | TRBJ2-7 | TRBV4-1 | NA | TGCGCCAGCAGCCAAGATACCGGACAGGCGTCCTACGAGCAGTACTTC | CASSQDTGQASYEQYF
TRBD2 | TRBJ2-3 | TRBV4-1 | NA | TGCGCCAGCAGCCAAGATGCCGGCGGGAGAACGCAGTATTTT | CASSQDAGGRTQYF
NA | TRBJ1-1 | TRBV14 | NA | TGTGCCAGCAGCCAACTCATGACAGCCCTGAACACTGAAGCTTTCTTT | CASSQLMTALNTEAFF
TRBD2 | TRBJ2-7 | TRBV15 | NA | TGTGCCACTAGCACGGGGGGGACCTACGAGCAGTACTTC | CATSTGGTYEQYF
TRBD2 | TRBJ2-4 | TRBV7-9 | NA | TGTGCCAGCAGCCCCGGGGGGGTGGACATTCAGTACTTC | CASSPGGVDIQYF
NA | TRBJ2-7 | TRBV25-1 | NA | TGTGCCAGCAGTGTCCTACAGGGCCCAAGCTCCTACGAGCAGTACTTC | CASSVLQGPSSYEQYF
TRBD2 | TRBJ2-5 | TRBV5-4 | once | TGTGCCAGCAGCCCCGGACTAGGATATGAGACCCAGTACTTC | CASSPGLGYETQYF
NA | TRBJ1-5 | TRBV30 | NA | TGTGCCTGGAGTGTCCGCGGGGACTTCAATCAGCCCCAGCATTTT | CAWSVRGDFNQPQHF
NA | TRBJ2-3 | TRBV6-5 | NA | TGTGCCAGCAGTGCACTCCGAGCGGATACGCAGTATTTT | CASSALRADTQYF
TRBD1 | TRBJ1-1 | TRBV11-2 | few | TGTGCCAGCAGCTCCGGGGACAGGATGAACACTGAAGCTTTCTTT | CASSSGDRMNTEAFF
NA | TRBJ2-7 | TRBV7-2 | NA | TGTGCCAGCAGCGTCAGGGGCTCCTACGAGCAGTACTTC | CASSVRGSYEQYF
TRBD1 | TRBJ1-1 | TRBV27 | NA | TGTGCCAGCAGTTTTCGCCCAGGGAGGGGGACAGGGGGAGAGAACACTGAAGCTTTCTTT | CASSFRPGRGTGGENTEAFF
TRBD1 | TRBJ1-4 | TRBV4-3 | NA | TGCGCCAGCAGCCAAAACAGGGGAACTAATGAAAAACTGTTTTTT | CASSQNRGTNEKLFF
NA | TRBJ2-6 | TRBV5-1 | NA | TGCGCCAGCAGCTTGCTGTCTGGACAAGGGGCCAACGTCCTGACTTTC | CASSLLSGQGANVLTF
NA | TRBJ2-5 | TRBV4-3 | NA | TGCGCCAGCAGCCAAGAGGGTGCGGGGAGGACCCAGTACTTC | CASSQEGAGRTQYF
TRBD1 | TRBJ2-7 | TRBV5-4 | few | TGTGCCAGCAGCCCCCCGCGACAGGGGCGGGCCTACGAGCAGTACTTC | CASSPPRQGRAYEQYF
NA | TRBJ2-7 | TRBV7-2 | NA | TGTGCCAGCAGCTTAGGTAGGGGCTACGAGCAGTACTTC | CASSLGRGYEQYF
NA | TRBJ2-7 | TRBV30 | NA | TGTGCCTGGATTGAGGAAAACTACGAGCAGTACTTC | CAWIEENYEQYF
NA | TRBJ1-2 | TRBV13 | NA | TGTGCCAGCAGCCTCGTAAGAGGGGGTAATGGCTACACCTTC | CASSLVRGGNGYTF
NA | TRBJ1-1 | TRBV7-9 | NA | TGTGCCAGCAGCTTGCCACGGAGCACTGAAGCTTTCTTT | CASSLPRSTEAFF